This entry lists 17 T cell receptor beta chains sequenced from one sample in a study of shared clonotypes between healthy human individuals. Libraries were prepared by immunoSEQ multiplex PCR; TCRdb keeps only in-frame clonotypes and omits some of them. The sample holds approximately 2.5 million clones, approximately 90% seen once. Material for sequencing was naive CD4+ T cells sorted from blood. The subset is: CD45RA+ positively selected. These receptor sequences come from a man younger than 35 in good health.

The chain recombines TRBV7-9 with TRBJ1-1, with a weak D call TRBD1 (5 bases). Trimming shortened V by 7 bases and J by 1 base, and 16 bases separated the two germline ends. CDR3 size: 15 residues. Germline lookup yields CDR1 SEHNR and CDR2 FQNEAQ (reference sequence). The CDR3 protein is CASTLYPDRNTEAFF. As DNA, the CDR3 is TGTGCCAGCACCTTGTACCCCGACAGGAACACTGAAGCTTTCTTT.

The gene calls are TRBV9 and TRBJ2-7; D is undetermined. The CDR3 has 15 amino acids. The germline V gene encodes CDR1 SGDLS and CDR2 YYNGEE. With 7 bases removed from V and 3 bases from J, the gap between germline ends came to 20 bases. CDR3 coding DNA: TGTGCCAGCGACCTTGAACACGGTCCCCACTACGAGCAGTACTTC. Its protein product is CASDLEHGPHYEQYF.

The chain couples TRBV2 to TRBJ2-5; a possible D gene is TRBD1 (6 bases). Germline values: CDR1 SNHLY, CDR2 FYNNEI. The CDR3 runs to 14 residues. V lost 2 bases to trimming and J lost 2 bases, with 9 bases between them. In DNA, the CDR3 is TGTGCCAGCAGTGAATTTCAGGGGCAAGAGACCCAGTACTTC. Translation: CASSEFQGQETQYF.

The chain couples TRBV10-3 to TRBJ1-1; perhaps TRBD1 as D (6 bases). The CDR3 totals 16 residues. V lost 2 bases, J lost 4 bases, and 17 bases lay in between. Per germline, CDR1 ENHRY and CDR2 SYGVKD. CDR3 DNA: TGTGCCATCAGTGAGGTGAGGTTGGGGGGCGGCACTGAAGCTTTCTTT. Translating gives CAISEVRLGGGTEAFF.

CDR3 amino acids: CASSPQSGTSTNEQFF. The CDR3 bases are TGTGCCAGCTCACCCCAAAGTGGGACTAGCACGAATGAGCAGTTCTTC. The chain is built from TRBV18 and TRBJ2-1, with TRBD2 matching 9 bases. With V trimmed by 3 bases and J by 7 bases, 10 bases remained unmatched. The V gene's germline CDR1 is KGHSH and CDR2 LQKENI. The CDR3 consists of 16 residues.

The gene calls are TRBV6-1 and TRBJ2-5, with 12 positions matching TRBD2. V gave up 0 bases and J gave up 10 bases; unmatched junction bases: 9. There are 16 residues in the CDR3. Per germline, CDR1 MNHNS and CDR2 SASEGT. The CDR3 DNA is TGTGCCAGCAGTGAAGCCCTAGCGGGGGGGTCACTGAGCCAGTACTTC. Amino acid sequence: CASSEALAGGSLSQYF.

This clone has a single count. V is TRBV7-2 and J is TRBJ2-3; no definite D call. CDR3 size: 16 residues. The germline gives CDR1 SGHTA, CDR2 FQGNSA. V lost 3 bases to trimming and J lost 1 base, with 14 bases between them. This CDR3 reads CASSFVLTIRTDTQYF. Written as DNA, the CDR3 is TGTGCCAGCAGCTTCGTGTTAACAATCCGCACAGATACGCAGTATTTT.

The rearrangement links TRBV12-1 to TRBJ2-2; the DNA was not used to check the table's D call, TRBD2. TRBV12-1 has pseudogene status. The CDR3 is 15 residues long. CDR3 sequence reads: CASSPPGLATGELFF. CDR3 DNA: TGTGCCAGCAGCCCCCCGGGACTAGCGACCGGGGAGCTGTTTTTT.

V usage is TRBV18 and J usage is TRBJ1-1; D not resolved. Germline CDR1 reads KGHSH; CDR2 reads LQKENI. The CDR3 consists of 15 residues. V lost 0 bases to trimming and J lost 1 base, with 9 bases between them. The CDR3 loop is CASSPPSQTNTEAFF. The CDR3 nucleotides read TGTGCCAGCTCACCACCGAGCCAGACGAACACTGAAGCTTTCTTT.

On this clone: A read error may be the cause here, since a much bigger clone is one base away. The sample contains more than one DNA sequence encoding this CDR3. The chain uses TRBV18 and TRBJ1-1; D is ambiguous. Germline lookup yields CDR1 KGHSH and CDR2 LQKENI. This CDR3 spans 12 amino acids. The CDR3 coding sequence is TGTGCCAGTTCACCACCGAACACTGAAGCTTTCTTT. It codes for CASSPPNTEAFF.

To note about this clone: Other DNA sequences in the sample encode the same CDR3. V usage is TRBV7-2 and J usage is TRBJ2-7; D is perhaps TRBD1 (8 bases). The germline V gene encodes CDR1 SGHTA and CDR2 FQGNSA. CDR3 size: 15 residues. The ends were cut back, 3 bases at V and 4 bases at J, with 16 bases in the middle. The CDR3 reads CASSLGGQGAYEQYF. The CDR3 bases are TGTGCCAGCAGCTTGGGAGGGCAGGGGGCGTACGAGCAGTACTTC.

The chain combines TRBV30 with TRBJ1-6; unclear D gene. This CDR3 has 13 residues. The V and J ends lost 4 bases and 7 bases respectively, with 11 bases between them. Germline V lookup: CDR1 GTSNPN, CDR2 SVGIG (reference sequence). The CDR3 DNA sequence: TGTGCCTGGACCGAACCGGGGAATTCACCCCTCCACTTT. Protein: CAWTEPGNSPLHF.

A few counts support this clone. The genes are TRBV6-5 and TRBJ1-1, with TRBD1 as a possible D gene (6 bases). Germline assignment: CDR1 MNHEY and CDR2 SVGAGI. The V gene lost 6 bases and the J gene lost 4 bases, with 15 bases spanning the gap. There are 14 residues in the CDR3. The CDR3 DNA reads TGTGCCAGCAGGGGGGGCACCCTAGGCACTGAAGCTTTCTTT. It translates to CASRGGTLGTEAFF.

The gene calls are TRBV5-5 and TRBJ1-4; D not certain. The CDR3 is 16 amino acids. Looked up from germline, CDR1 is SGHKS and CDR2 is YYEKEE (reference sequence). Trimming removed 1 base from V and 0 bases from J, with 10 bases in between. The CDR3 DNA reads TGTGCCAGCAGCTTGAGTACCCTTTCAACTAATGAAAAACTGTTTTTT. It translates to CASSLSTLSTNEKLFF.

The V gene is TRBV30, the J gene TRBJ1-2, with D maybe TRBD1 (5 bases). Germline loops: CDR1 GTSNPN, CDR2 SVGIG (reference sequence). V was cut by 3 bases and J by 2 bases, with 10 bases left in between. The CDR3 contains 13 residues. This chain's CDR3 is CAWREGPNYGYTF. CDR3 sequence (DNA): TGTGCCTGGAGGGAGGGGCCAAACTATGGCTACACCTTC. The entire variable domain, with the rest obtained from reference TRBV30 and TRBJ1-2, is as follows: SQTIHQWPATLVQPVGSPLSLECTVEGTSNPNLYWYRQAAGRGLQLLFYSVGIGQISSEVPQNLSASRPQDRQFILSSKKLLLSDSGFYLCAWREGPNYGYTFGSGTRLTVV.

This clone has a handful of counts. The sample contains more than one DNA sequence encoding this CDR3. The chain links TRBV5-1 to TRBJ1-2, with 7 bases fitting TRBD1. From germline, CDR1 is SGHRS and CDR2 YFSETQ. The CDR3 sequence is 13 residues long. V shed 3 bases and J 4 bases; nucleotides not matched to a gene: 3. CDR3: CASSSGQSYGYTF. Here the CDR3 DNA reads TGCGCCAGCAGCTCGGGACAGTCCTATGGCTACACCTTC. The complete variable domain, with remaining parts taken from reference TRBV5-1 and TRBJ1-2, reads KAGVTQTPRYLIKTRGQQVTLSCSPISGHRSVSWYQQTPGQGLQFLFEYFSETQRNKGNFPGRFSGRQFSNSRSEMNVSTLELGDSALYLCASSSGQSYGYTFGSGTRLTVV.

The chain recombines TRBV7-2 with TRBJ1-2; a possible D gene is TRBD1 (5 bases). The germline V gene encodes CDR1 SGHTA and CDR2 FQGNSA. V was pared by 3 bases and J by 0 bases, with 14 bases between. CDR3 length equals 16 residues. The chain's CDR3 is CASSLAWDLANYGYTF. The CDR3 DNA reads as TGTGCCAGCAGCTTGGCCTGGGACCTAGCTAACTATGGCTACACCTTC.